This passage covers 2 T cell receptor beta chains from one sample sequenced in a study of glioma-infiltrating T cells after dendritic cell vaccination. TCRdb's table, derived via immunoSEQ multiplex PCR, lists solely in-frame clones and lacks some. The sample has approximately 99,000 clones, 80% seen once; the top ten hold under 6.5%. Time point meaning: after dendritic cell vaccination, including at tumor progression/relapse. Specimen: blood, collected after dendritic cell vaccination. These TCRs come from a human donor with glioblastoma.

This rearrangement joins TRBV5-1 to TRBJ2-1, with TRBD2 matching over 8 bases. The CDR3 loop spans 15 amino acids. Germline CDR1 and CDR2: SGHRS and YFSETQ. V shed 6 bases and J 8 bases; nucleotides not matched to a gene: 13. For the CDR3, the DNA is TGCGCCAGCATTGGACGGGGGGGCCCAAGTGATGAGCAGTTCTTC. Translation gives CASIGRGGPSDEQFF.

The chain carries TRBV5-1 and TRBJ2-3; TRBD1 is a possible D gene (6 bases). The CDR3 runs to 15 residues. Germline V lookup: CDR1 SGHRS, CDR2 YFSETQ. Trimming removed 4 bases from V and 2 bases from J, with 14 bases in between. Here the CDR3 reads CASSLPTGVTDTQYF. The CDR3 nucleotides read TGCGCCAGCAGCCTTCCGACAGGAGTCACAGATACGCAGTATTTT. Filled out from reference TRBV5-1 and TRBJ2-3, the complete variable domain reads KAGVTQTPRYLIKTRGQQVTLSCSPISGHRSVSWYQQTPGQGLQFLFEYFSETQRNKGNFPGRFSGRQFSNSRSEMNVSTLELGDSALYLCASSLPTGVTDTQYFGPGTRLTVL.